The rows below give T cell receptor beta chains drawn from one sample of a study of shared clonotypes between healthy human individuals. The table came from immunoSEQ multiplex PCR; TCRdb's copy has only in-frame clones and leaves some out. The sample includes 1.5 million to 2.5 million clones, roughly 95% seen only once; the top ten take more than 0.95%. The sequenced sample was naive CD8+ T cells sorted from blood. The receptor source for this set is a man younger than 35 in good health. Both conserved end residues are part of each CDR3. D genes are given only for firm matches. The size field is filled for only some rows; it gives once, few, many or a size class.

TRBJ1-2 TRBV7-2 . . TGTGCCAGCAGCACGAGCCTGGGGGATGGCTATGGCTACACCTTC CASSTSLGDGYGYTF
TRBJ2-2 TRBV27 once . TGTGCCAGCAGTTTGCTGGGGGTGACAGACACCGGGGAGCTGTTTTTT CASSLLGVTDTGELFF
TRBJ2-3 TRBV9 . TRBD2 TGTGCCAGCAGCCCCGGGGGGGGAGTAGATACGCAGTATTTT CASSPGGGVDTQYF
TRBJ2-2 TRBV6-5 . TRBD2 TGTGCCAGCTCGGGACTAGCGTTGTACGGGGAGCTGTTTTTT CASSGLALYGELFF
TRBJ2-5 TRBV15 . . TGTGCCACCAGCAGAGATCACTGGGAGACCCAGTACTTC CATSRDHWETQYF
TRBJ1-2 TRBV7-9 . . TGTGCCAGCAGCCCCCTGCGAGGCGGCTACACCTTC CASSPLRGGYTF
TRBJ2-2 TRBV19 . . TGTGCCAGTAGTATAGGTCCAGGGTGGGACACCGGGGAGCTGTTTTTT CASSIGPGWDTGELFF
TRBJ2-3 TRBV30 . TRBD2 TGTGCCTGGGACATGGGGTTTGGAAGCGGGGGGGCAGATACGCAGTATTTT CAWDMGFGSGGADTQYF
TRBJ2-7 TRBV7-8 . . TGTGCCAGCAGCTTAGCGGGCGGGCGCTACGAGCAGTACTTC CASSLAGGRYEQYF
TRBJ2-7 TRBV7-8 . . TGTGCCAGCAGCGTGACAGAATCCTCCTACGAGCAGTACTTC CASSVTESSYEQYF
TRBJ2-3 TRBV27 . . TGTGCCAGCAGTTTTTTAGGGACAGATACGCAGTATTTT CASSFLGTDTQYF
TRBJ2-7 TRBV6-5 . TRBD2 TGTGCCAGCAGTTTGGGGACTAGCGGGTACGGGGAGCAGTACTTC CASSLGTSGYGEQYF
TRBJ1-5 TRBV10-3 . . TGTGCCATCAGTGAGTCCTCCGAGCTCAATCAGCCCCAGCATTTT CAISESSELNQPQHF
TRBJ2-3 TRBV28 . TRBD2 TGTGCCAGCAGCCCTATGACTGTACTAGCGGGGTCCTCATATACGCAGTATTTT CASSPMTVLAGSSYTQYF
TRBJ1-3 TRBV6-5 . . TGTGCCAGCAGCCCCGATGGGTCTGGAAACACCATATATTTT CASSPDGSGNTIYF